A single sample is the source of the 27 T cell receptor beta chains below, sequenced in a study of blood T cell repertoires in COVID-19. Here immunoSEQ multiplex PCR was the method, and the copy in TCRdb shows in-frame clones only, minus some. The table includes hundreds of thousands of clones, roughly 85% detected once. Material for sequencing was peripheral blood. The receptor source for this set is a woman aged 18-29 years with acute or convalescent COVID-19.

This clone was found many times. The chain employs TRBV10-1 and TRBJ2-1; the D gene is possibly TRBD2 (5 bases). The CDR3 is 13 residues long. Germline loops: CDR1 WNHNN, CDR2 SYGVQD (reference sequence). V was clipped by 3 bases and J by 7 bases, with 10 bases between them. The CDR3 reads CASSEYRGNEQFF. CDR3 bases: TGCGCCAGCAGTGAATACCGCGGGAATGAGCAGTTCTTC.

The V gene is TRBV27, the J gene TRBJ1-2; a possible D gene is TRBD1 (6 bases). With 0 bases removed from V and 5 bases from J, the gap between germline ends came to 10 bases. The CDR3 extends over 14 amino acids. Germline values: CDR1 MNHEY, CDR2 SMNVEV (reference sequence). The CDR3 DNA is TGTGCCAGCAGTTTATCTAGAGGGACATATGGCTACACCTTC. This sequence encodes CASSLSRGTYGYTF.

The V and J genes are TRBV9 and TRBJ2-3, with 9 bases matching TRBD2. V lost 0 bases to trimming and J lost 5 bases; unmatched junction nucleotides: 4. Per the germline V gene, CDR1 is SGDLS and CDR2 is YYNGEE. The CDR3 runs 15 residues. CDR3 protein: CASSVGGREGDTQYF. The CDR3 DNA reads TGTGCCAGCAGCGTAGGCGGGAGGGAAGGAGATACGCAGTATTTT.

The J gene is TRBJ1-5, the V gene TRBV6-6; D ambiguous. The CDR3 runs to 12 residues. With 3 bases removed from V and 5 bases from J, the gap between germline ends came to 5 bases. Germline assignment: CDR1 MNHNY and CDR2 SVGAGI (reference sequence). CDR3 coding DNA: TGTGCCAGCAGTTATCGTCATCAGCCCCAGCATTTT. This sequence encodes CASSYRHQPQHF.

CDR3 residues: CASSLTTLNEQFF. For the CDR3, the DNA is TGCGCCAGCAGCCTGACTACCCTCAATGAGCAGTTCTTC. The chain has TRBV5-1 and TRBJ2-1; D might be TRBD2 (5 bases). The CDR3 consists of 13 residues. The germline CDR1 and CDR2 sequences are SGHRS and YFSETQ. Between the trimmed V and J ends, which lost 4 bases and 6 bases, there was a span of 11 bases.

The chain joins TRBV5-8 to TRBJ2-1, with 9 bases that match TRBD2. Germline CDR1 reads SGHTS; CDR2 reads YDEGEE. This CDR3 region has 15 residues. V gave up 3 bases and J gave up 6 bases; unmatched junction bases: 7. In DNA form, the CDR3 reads TGTGCCAGCAGCTCCGGACTAGCGCGATCCAATGAGCAGTTCTTC. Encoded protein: CASSSGLARSNEQFF.

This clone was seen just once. CDR3 nucleotides: TGTGCCAGCAGCCCCGGCGGGCTAGCGGGAGACTACGAGCAGTACTTC. Amino acids: CASSPGGLAGDYEQYF. This chain uses TRBV7-3 with TRBJ2-7, with TRBD2 matching 10 bases. Germline loops: CDR1 SGHTA, CDR2 FQGTGA. This CDR3 is 16 amino acids long. Trimming at V came to 5 bases and at J to 3 bases, leaving 10 bases not matched to a gene.

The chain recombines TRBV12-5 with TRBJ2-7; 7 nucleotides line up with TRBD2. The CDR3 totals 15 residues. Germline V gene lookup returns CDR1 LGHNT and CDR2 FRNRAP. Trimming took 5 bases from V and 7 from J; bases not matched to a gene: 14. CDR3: CASGPGGGRGREQYF. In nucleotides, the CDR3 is TGTGCTAGTGGTCCGGGAGGCGGGAGAGGGAGGGAGCAGTACTTC.

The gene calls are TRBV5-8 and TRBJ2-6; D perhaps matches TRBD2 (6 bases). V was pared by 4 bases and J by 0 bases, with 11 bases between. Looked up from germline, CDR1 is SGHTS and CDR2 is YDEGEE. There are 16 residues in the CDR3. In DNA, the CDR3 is TGTGCCAGCAGCCGCGGGACTCTCTCTGGGGCCAACGTCCTGACTTTC. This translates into CASSRGTLSGANVLTF. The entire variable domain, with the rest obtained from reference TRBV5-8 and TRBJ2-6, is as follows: EAGVTQSPTHLIKTRGQQATLRCSPISGHTSVYWYQQALGLGLQFLLWYDEGEERNRGNFPPRFSGRQFPNYSSELNVNALELEDSALYLCASSRGTLSGANVLTFGAGSRLTVL.

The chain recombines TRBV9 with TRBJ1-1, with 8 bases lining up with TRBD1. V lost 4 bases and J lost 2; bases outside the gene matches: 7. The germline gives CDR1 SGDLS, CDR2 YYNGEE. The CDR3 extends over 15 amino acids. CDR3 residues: CASSPTTGVNTEAFF. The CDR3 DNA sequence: TGTGCCAGCAGCCCTACGACAGGGGTCAACACTGAAGCTTTCTTT.

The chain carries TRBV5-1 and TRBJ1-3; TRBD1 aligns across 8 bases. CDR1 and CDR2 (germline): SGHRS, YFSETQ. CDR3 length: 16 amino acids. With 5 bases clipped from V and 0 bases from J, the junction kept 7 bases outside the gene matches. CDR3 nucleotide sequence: TGCGCCAGCAGTTCGACAGGGGCGTCCTCTGGAAACACCATATATTTT. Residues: CASSSTGASSGNTIYF.

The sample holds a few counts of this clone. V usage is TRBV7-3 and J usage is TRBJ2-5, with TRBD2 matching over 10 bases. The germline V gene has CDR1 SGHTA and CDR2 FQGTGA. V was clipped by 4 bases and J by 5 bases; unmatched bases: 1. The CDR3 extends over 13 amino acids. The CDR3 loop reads CASSSTSGETQYF. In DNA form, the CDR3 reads TGTGCCAGCAGCTCGACTAGCGGGGAGACCCAGTACTTC.

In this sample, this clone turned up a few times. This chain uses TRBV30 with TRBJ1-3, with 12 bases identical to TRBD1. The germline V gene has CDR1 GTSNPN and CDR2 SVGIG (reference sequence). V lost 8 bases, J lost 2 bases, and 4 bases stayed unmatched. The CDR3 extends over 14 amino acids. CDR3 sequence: CAKGTGGAGNTIYF. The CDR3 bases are TGTGCCAAGGGGACAGGGGGCGCTGGAAACACCATATATTTT. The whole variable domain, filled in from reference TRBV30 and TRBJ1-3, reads SQTIHQWPATLVQPVGSPLSLECTVEGTSNPNLYWYRQAAGRGLQLLFYSVGIGQISSEVPQNLSASRPQDRQFILSSKKLLLSDSGFYLCAKGTGGAGNTIYFGEGSWLTVV.

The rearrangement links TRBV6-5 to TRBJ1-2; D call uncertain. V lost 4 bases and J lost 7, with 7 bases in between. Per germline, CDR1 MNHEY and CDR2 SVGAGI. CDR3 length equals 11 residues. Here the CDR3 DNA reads TGTGCCAGCAGTTGGACTGGTGGCTACACCTTC. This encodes CASSWTGGYTF.

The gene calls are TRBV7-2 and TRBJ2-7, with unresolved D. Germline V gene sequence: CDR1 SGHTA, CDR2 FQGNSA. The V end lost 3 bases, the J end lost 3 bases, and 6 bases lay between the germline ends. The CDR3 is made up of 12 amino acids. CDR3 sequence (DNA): TGTGCCAGCAGCTTCACGGGCTACGAGCAGTACTTC. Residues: CASSFTGYEQYF.

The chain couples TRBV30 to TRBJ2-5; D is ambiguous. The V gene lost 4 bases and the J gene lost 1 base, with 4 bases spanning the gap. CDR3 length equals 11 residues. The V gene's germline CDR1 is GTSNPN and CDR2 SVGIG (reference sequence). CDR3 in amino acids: CAWTIQETQYF. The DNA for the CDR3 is TGTGCCTGGACAATCCAAGAGACCCAGTACTTC.

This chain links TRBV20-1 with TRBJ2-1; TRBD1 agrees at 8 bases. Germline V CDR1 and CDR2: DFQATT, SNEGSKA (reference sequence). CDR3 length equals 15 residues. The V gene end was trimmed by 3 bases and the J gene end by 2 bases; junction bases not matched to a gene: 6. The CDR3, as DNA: TGCAGTGCTAGTGCTGGACAGGGTACCTACAATGAGCAGTTCTTC. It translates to CSASAGQGTYNEQFF.

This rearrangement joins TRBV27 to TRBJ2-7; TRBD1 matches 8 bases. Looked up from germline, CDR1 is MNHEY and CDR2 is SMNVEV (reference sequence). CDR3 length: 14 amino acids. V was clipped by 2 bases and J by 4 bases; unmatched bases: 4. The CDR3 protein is CASSLSRGQYEQYF. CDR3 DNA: TGTGCCAGCAGTTTAAGCAGGGGGCAATACGAGCAGTACTTC.

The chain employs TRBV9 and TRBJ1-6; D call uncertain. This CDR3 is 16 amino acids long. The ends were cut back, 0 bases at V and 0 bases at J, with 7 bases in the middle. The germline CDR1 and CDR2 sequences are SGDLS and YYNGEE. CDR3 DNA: TGTGCCAGCAGCGTAGACACGTCCTCCTATAATTCACCCCTCCACTTT. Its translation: CASSVDTSSYNSPLHF. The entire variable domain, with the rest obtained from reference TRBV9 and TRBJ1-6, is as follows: DSGVTQTPKHLITATGQRVTLRCSPRSGDLSVYWYQQSLDQGLQFLIQYYNGEERAKGNILERFSAQQFPDLHSELNLSSLELGDSALYFCASSVDTSSYNSPLHFGNGTRLTVT.

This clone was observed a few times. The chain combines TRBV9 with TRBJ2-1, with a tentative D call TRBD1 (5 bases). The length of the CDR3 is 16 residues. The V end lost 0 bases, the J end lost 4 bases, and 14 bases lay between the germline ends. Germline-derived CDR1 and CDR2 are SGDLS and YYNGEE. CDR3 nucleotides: TGTGCCAGCAGCGTAGCTGGGATGGCAGGGTACAATGAGCAGTTCTTC. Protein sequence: CASSVAGMAGYNEQFF.

CDR3 in DNA: TGTGCCAGCAGCCAAGGTGCTAGCGGGCCCTACGAGCAGTACTTC. The encoded protein is CASSQGASGPYEQYF. V usage is TRBV3-1 (or the pseudogene TRBV3-2) and J usage is TRBJ2-7; 8 bases are a match to TRBD2. Germline CDR1 is LGHDT and CDR2 is YNNKEL (reference sequence). J gave up 2 bases and V 1 base, and 4 bases lay outside the gene matches. There are 15 residues in the CDR3.

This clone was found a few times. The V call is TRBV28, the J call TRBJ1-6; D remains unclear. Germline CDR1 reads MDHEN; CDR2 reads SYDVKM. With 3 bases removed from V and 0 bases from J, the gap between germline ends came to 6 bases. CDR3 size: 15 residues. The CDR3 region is CASSLESSYNSPLHF. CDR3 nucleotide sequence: TGTGCCAGCAGTTTGGAGAGCTCCTATAATTCACCCCTCCACTTT.

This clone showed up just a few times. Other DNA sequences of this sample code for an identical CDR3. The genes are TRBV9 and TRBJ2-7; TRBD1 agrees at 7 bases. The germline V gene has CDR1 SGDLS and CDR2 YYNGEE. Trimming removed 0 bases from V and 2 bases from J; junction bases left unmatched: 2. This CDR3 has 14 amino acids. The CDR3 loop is CASSVGTGTYEQYF. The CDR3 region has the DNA TGTGCCAGCAGCGTAGGGACAGGAACCTACGAGCAGTACTTC.

In DNA, the CDR3 is TGTGCCAGCAGCTTAGAGGGGGGCTCCTACAATGAGCAGTTCTTC. As protein: CASSLEGGSYNEQFF. The chain joins TRBV11-3 to TRBJ2-1; maybe TRBD2 (6 bases). CDR1 and CDR2 from the germline V gene are SGHNT and YENEEA. The CDR3 is 15 residues long. V was trimmed by 0 bases and J by 0 bases, leaving 6 bases between them. Supplemented by reference TRBV11-3 and TRBJ2-1, the full variable domain reads EAGVVQSPRYKIIEKKQPVAFWCNPISGHNTLYWYLQNLGQGPELLIRYENEEAVDDSQLPKDRFSAERLKGVDSTLKIQPAELGDSAVYLCASSLEGGSYNEQFFGPGTRLTVL.

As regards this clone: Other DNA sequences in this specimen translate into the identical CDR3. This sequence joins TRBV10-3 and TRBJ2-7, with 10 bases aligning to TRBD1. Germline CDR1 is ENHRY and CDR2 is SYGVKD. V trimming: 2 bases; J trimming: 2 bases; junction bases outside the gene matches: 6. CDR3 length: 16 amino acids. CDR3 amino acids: CAISEPGQGSTYEQYF. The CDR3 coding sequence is TGTGCCATCAGTGAGCCGGGACAGGGGTCAACCTACGAGCAGTACTTC.

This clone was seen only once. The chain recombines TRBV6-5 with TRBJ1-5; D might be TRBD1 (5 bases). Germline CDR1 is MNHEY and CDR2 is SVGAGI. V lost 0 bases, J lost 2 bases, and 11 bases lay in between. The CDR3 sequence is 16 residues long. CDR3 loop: CASSYSGALGNQPQHF. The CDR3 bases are TGTGCCAGCAGTTACTCAGGGGCCTTGGGCAATCAGCCCCAGCATTTT.

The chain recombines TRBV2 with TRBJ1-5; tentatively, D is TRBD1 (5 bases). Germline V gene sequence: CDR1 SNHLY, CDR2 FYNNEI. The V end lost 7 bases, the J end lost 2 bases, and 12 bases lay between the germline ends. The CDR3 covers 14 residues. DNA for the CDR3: TGTGCCAGCATTCAGGGTTCGGGCAATCAGCCCCAGCATTTT. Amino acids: CASIQGSGNQPQHF.